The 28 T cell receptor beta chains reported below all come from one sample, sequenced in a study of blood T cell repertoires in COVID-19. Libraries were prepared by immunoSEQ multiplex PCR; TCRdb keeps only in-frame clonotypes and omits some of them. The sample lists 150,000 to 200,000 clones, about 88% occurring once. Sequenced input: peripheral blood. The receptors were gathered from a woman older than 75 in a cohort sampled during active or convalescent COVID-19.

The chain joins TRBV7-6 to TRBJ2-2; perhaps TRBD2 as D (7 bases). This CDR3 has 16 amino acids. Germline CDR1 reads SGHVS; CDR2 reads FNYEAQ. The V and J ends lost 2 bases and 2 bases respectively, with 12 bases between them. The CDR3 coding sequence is TGTGCCAGCAGCTTACGGGGGGCCTCAAACACCGGGGAGCTGTTTTTT. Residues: CASSLRGASNTGELFF. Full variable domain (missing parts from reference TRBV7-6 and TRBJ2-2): GAGVSQSPRYKVTKRGQDVALRCDPISGHVSLYWYRQALGQGPEFLTYFNYEAQQDKSGLPNDRFSAERPEGSISTLTIQRTEQRDSAMYRCASSLRGASNTGELFFGEGSRLTVL.

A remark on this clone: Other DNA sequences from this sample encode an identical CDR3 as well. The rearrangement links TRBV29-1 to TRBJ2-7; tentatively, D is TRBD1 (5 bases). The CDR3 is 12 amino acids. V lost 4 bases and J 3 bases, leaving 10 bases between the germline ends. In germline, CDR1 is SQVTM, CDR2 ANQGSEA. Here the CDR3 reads CSVGGQGYEQYF. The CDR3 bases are TGCAGCGTTGGTGGTCAGGGCTACGAGCAGTACTTC.

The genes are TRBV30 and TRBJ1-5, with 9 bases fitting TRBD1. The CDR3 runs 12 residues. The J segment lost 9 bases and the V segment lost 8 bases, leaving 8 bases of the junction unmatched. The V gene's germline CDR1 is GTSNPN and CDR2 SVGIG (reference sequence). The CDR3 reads CARDRESGPQHF. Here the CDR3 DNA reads TGTGCCCGGGACAGGGAGTCGGGGCCCCAGCATTTT. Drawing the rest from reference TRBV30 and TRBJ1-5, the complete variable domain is SQTIHQWPATLVQPVGSPLSLECTVEGTSNPNLYWYRQAAGRGLQLLFYSVGIGQISSEVPQNLSASRPQDRQFILSSKKLLLSDSGFYLCARDRESGPQHFGDGTRLSIL.

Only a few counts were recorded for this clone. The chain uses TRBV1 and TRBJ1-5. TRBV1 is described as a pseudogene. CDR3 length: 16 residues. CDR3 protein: CTSPVEGTLSNQPQHF. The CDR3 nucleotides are TGCACCAGCCCAGTGGAGGGAACCCTTAGCAATCAGCCCCAGCATTTT.

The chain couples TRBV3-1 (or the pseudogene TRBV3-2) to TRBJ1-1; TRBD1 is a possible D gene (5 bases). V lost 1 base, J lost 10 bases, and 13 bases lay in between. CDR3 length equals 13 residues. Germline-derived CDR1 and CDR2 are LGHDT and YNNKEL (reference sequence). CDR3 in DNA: TGTGCCAGCAGCCAAGGGGGGGGACGCGGAGCTTTCTTT. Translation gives CASSQGGGRGAFF.

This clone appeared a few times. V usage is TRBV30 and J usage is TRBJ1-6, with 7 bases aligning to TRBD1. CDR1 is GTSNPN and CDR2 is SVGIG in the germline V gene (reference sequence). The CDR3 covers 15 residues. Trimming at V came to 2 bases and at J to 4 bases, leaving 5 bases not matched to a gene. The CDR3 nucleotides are TGTGCCTGGAGTCCCTGGGACAGTTATAATTCACCCCTCCACTTT. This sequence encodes CAWSPWDSYNSPLHF. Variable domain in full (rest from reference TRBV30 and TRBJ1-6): SQTIHQWPATLVQPVGSPLSLECTVEGTSNPNLYWYRQAAGRGLQLLFYSVGIGQISSEVPQNLSASRPQDRQFILSSKKLLLSDSGFYLCAWSPWDSYNSPLHFGNGTRLTVT.

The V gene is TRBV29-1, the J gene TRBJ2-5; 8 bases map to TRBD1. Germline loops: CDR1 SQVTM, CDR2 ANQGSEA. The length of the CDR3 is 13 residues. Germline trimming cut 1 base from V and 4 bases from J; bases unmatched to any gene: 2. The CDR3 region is CSVEVRGRETQYF. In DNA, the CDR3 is TGCAGCGTTGAAGTCAGGGGGCGAGAGACCCAGTACTTC.

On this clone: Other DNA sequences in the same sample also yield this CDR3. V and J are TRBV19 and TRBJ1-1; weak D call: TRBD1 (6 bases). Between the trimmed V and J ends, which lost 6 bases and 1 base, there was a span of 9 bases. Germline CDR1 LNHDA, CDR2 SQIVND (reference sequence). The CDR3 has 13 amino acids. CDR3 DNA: TGTGCCAGTAGCCTACAGGGGAACACTGAAGCTTTCTTT. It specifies CASSLQGNTEAFF. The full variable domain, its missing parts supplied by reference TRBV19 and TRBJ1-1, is DGGITQSPKYLFRKEGQNVTLSCEQNLNHDAMYWYRQDPGQGLRLIYYSQIVNDFQKGDIAEGYSVSREKKESFPLTVTSAQKNPTAFYLCASSLQGNTEAFFGQGTRLTVV.

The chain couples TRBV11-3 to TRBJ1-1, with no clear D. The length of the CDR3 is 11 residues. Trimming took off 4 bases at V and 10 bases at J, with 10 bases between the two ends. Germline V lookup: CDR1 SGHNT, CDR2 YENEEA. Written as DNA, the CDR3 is TGTGCCAGCAGCTCGTTAGGAGGAGCTTTCTTT. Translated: CASSSLGGAFF.

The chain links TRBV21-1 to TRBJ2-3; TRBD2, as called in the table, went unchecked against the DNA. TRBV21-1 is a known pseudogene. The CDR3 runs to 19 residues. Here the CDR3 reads CASSTLPASGALRTDTQYF. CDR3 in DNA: TGTGCCAGCAGCACACTTCCCGCTAGCGGGGCCTTGCGCACAGATACGCAGTATTTT.

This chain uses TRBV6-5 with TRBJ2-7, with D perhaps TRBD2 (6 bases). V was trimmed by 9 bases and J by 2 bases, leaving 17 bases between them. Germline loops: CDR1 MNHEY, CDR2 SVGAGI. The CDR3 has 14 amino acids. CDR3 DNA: TGTGCCAGGAGATCTGGAGGGTTGGCCTACGAGCAGTACGTC. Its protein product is CARRSGGLAYEQYV.

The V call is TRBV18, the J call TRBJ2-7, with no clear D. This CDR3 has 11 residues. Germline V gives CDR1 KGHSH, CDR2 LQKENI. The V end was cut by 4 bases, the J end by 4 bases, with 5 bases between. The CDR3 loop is CASSRGYEQYF. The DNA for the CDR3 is TGTGCCAGCTCACGCGGATACGAGCAGTACTTC.

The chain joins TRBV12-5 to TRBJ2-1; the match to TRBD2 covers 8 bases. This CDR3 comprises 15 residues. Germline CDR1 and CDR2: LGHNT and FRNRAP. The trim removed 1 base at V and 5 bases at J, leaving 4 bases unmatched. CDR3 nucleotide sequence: TGTGCTAGTGGTTTGGCCCGGGGGGGTGACAATGAGCAGTTCTTC. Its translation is CASGLARGGDNEQFF.

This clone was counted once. CDR3 region: CASRRMRQVNSPLHF. In nucleotides, the CDR3 is TGTGCCAGCAGAAGAATGCGACAGGTTAATTCACCCCTCCACTTT. V usage is TRBV2 and J usage is TRBJ1-6; TRBD1 might be the D (6 bases). In germline, CDR1 is SNHLY, CDR2 FYNNEI. The length of the CDR3 is 15 residues. Trimming took 6 bases from V and 6 from J, leaving 15 bases between them.

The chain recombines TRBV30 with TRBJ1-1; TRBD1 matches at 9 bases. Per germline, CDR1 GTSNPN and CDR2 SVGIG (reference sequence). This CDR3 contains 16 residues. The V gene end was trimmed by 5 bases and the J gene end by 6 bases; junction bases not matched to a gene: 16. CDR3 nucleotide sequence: TGTGCCTGGGAGCCTCCCGGGACAGGGTGGCGAGCTGAAGCTTTCTTT. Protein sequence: CAWEPPGTGWRAEAFF. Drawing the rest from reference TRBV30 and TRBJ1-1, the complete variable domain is SQTIHQWPATLVQPVGSPLSLECTVEGTSNPNLYWYRQAAGRGLQLLFYSVGIGQISSEVPQNLSASRPQDRQFILSSKKLLLSDSGFYLCAWEPPGTGWRAEAFFGQGTRLTVV.

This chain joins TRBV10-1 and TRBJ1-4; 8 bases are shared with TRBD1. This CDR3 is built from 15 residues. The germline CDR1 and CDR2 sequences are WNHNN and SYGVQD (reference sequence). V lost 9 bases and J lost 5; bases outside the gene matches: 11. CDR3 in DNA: TGCGCCAGGGGCGGGACAGGCTTTGTAAATGAAAAACTGTTTTTT. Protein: CARGGTGFVNEKLFF.

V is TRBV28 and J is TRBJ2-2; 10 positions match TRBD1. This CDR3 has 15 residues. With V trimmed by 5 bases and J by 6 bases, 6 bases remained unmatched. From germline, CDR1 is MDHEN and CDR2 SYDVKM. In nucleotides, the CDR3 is TGTGCCAGCAGTGCCCCGGGACAGGGGTCCGGGGAGCTGTTTTTT. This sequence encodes CASSAPGQGSGELFF.

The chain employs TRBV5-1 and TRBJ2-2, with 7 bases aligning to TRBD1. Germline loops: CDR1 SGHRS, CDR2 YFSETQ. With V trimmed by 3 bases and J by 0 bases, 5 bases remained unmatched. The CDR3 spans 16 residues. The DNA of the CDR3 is TGCGCCAGCAGCTGGGACAGTCCGGCGAACACCGGGGAGCTGTTTTTT. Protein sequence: CASSWDSPANTGELFF.

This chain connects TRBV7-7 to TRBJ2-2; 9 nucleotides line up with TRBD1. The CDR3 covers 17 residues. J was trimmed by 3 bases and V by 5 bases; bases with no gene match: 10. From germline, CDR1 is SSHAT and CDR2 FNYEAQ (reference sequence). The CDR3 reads CASSNHRGPGYTGELFF. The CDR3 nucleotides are TGTGCCAGCAGCAACCACAGGGGGCCCGGTTACACCGGGGAGCTGTTTTTT. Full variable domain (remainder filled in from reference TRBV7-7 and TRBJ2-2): GAGVSQSPRYKVTKRGQDVTLRCDPISSHATLYWYQQALGQGPEFLTYFNYEAQPDKSGLPSDRFSAERPEGSISTLTIQRTEQRDSAMYRCASSNHRGPGYTGELFFGEGSRLTVL.

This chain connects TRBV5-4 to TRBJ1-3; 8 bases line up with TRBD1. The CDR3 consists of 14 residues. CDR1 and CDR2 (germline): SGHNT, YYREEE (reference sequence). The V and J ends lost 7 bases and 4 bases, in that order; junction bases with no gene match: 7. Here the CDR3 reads CASGLDRGGNTIYF. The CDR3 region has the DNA TGTGCCAGCGGACTCGACAGGGGAGGAAACACCATATATTTT.

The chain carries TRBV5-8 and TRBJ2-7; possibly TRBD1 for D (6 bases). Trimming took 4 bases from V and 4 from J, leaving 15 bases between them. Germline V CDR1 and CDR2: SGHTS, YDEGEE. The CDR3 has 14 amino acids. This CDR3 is CASSKRTGLYEQYF. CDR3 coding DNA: TGTGCCAGCAGCAAACGTACAGGGCTGTACGAGCAGTACTTC.

The DNA for the CDR3 is TGTGCCGGGTCGAGCCAGGGGACAGATACGCAGTATTTT. Protein: CAGSSQGTDTQYF. The rearrangement uses TRBV12-3 or TRBV12-4 and TRBJ2-3; possible D gene TRBD1, 6 bases. The V end was cut by 11 bases, the J end by 3 bases, with 15 bases between. The CDR3 has 13 residues.

The CDR3 spells CASSLIRTANTGELFF. CDR3 nucleotide sequence: TGTGCCAGCAGCTTGATCAGGACAGCGAACACCGGGGAGCTGTTTTTT. The genes are TRBV5-6 and TRBJ2-2; possibly TRBD1 for D (6 bases). Per germline, CDR1 SGHDT and CDR2 YYEEEE. V gave up 1 base and J gave up 0 bases, with 10 bases separating them. This CDR3 has 16 amino acids.

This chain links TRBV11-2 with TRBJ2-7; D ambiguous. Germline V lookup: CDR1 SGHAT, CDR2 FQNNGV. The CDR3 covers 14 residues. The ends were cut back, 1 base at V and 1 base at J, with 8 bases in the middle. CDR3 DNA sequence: TGTGCCAGCAGCTTAGGTGCCGGGTCCTACGAGCAGTACTTC. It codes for CASSLGAGSYEQYF. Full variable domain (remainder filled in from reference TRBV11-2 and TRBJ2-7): EAGVAQSPRYKIIEKRQSVAFWCNPISGHATLYWYQQILGQGPKLLIQFQNNGVVDDSQLPKDRFSAERLKGVDSTLKIQPAKLEDSAVYLCASSLGAGSYEQYFGPGTRLTVT.

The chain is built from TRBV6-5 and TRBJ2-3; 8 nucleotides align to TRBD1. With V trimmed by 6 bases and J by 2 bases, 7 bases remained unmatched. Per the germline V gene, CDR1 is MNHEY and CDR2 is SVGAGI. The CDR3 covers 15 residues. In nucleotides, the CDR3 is TGTGCCAGCAGCCACCGGACAGGGCTCACAGATACGCAGTATTTT. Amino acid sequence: CASSHRTGLTDTQYF.

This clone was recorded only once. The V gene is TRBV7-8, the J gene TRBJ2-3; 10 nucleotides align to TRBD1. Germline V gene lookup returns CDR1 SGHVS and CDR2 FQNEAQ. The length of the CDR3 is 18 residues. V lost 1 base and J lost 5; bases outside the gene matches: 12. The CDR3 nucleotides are TGTGCCAGCAGCTTAGGCTTCAAGGGACAGGGGATGGGAGATACGCAGTATTTT. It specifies CASSLGFKGQGMGDTQYF.

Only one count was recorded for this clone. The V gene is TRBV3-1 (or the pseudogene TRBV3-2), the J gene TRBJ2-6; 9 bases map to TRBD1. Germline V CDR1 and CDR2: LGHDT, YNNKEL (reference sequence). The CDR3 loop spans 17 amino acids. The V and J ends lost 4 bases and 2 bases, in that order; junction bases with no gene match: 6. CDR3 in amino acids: CASSPTTGGPGANVLTF. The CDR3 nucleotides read TGTGCCAGCAGCCCAACTACAGGGGGCCCTGGGGCCAACGTCCTGACTTTC.

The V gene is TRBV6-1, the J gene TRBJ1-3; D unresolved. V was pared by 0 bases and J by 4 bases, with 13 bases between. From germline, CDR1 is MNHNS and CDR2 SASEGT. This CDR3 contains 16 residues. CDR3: CASSEARRGRGNTIYF. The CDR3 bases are TGTGCCAGCAGTGAAGCTAGAAGAGGGAGAGGAAACACCATATATTTT.